The TCR beta chain under discussion was sequenced for a study of blood T cell repertoires in COVID-19. About the research overall: Donors in Cohort 3 who had recovered were those with two negative PCRs, healthcare professional clearance, or resolution of their symptoms. Sample material is recorded as cDNA or gDNA derived from T cells, B-cell-depleted T cells, or PBMCs.

V lost 2 bases and J lost 9, with 10 bases in between. Germline V gives CDR1 SNHLY, CDR2 FYNNEI. This CDR3 is 13 amino acids long. This clone has more than one count but fewer than ten. Clones were sequenced by immunoSEQ multiplex PCR, and TCRdb holds only the in-frame ones, with some missing. The table shows a few hundred thousand clones, with more than 70% occurring only once. Sample: PBMCs or T cells enriched from blood (not recorded which). The chain employs TRBV2 and TRBJ2-2, with a tentative D call TRBD1 (6 bases). This TCR came from a man aged 35-49 years in a cohort exposed to, infected with or recovered from COVID-19 (not recorded which). Written as DNA, the CDR3 is TGTGCCAGCAGTGAAACAGGGCGCTGGGAGCTGTTTTTT. Translated, it gives CASSETGRWELFF.